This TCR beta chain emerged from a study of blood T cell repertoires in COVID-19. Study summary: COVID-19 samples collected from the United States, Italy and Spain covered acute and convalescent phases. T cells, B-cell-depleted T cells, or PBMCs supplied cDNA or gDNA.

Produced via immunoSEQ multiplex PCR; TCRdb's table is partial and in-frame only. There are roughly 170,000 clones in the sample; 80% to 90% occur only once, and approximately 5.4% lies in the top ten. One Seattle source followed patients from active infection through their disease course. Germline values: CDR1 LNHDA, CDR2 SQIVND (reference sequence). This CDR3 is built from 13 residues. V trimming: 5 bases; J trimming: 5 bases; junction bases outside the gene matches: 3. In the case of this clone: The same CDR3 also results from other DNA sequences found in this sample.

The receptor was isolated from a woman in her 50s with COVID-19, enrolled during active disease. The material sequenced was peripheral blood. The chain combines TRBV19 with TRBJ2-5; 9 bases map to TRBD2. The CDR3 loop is CASSGTSGETQYF. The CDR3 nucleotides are TGTGCCAGTAGTGGAACTAGCGGGGAGACCCAGTACTTC.